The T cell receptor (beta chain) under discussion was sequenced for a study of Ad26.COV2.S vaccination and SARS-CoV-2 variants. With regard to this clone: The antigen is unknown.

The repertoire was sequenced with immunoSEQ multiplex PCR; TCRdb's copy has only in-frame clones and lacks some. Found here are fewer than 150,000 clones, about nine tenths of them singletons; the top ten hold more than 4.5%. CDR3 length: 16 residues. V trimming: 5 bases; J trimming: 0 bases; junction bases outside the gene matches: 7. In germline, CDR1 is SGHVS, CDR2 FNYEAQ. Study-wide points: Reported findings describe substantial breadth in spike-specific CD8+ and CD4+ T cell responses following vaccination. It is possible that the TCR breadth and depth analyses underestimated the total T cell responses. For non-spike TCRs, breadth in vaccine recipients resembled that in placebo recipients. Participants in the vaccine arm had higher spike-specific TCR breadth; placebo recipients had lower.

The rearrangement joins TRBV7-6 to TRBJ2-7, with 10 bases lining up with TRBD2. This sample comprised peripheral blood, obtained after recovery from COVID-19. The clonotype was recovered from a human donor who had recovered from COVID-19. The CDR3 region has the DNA TGTGCCAGCAGCAAGACTAGCGGGTATAGCTCCTACGAGCAGTACTTC. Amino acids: CASSKTSGYSSYEQYF.